This T cell receptor beta chain derives from a study of regulatory T cells in long-lasting Graves disease. Germline V gene lookup returns CDR1 DFQATT and CDR2 SNEGSKA (reference sequence). With V trimmed by 6 bases and J by 7 bases, 12 bases remained unmatched. This CDR3 contains 15 residues. General study findings and limits: TRBV28 was favored in persistent disease, as were TRBJ1-2 and TRBJ2-5.

Arm-PCR of CDR3 regions and iRepertoire HTBI primers were used to build TCR beta libraries. TCRdb re-called the multiplex PCR reads through MiXCR, storing one row per CDR3 protein. The table records over 500,000 distinct CDR3 sequences, roughly 15% of them present only once. In regard to this clonotype: Its target is unknown.

Time point indicated: newly diagnosed GD, antithyroid drugs for less than 3 months. Extracted PBMC RNA gave rise to the TCR library. These data also formed part of another study, on T cells in Graves' hyperthyroidism and ophthalmopathy.

The chain is built from TRBV20-1 and TRBJ2-1; 10 positions agree with TRBD2. The material was peripheral blood mononuclear cells (PBMCs), obtained at new diagnosis, from a patient treated with antithyroid drugs. This TCR came from a woman aged 30 to 39 with Graves disease. CDR3 amino acids: CSAPRLLAGVNEQFF. In DNA form, the CDR3 reads TGCAGTGCCCCCCGATTGCTAGCGGGAGTGAATGAGCAGTTCTTC.